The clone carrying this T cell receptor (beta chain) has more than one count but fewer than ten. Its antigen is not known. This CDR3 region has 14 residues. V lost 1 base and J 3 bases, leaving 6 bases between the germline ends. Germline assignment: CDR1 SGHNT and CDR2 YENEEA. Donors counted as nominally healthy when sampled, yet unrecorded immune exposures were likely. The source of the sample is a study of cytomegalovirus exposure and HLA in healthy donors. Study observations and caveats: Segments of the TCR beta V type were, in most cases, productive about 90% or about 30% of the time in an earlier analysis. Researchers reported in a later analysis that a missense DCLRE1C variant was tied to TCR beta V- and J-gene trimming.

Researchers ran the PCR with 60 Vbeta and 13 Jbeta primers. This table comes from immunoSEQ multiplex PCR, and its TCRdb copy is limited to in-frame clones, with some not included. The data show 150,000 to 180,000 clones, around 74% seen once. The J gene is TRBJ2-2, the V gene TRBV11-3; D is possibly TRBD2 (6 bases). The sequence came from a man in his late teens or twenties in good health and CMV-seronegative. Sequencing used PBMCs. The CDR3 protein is CASSLGGDTGELFF. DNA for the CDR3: TGTGCCAGCAGCTTAGGGGGGGACACCGGGGAGCTGTTTTTT.